The TCR beta chain under discussion was sequenced for a study of cytomegalovirus exposure and HLA in healthy donors listed by TCRdb under 2017. In terms of the full investigation: In an earlier analysis of approximately 500 of the donors, roughly 300 Gb of sequence data and 117 million unique TCR beta sequences from 180 million or so T cells were reported. Among about 390 genotyped donors of the cohort, an average of approximately 250,000 unique TCR beta nucleotide sequences were sequenced per donor, roughly 20% of them non-productive. The study aimed to test whether signatures of past pathogen exposure could be identified by cataloging public T cell receptors. An earlier analysis of about 620 of the donors applied high-throughput TCR beta sequencing to assess whether each TCR beta V gene segment acted as functional or pseudogenic. Alongside the repertoire data, information on donor age, sex, ethnicity and CMV serostatus was compiled. To predict cytomegalovirus infection status, the study combined high-throughput TCR immunosequencing, statistical association of individual TCRs with disease status, and machine learning. Because of strong linkage in the cohort, roughly five DR-DQ haplotypes were treated as single units for association and clustering. Genome-wide SNP genotypes for about 65% of the 666 donors were used in a later genetic analysis, which treated that subset as a discovery cohort. A later analysis re-examined previously published TCR beta repertoires from roughly 720 donors and added high-resolution HLA genotyping to investigate patterns of TCR occurrence. Both class I and class II loci were covered by HLA typing, at four-digit resolution. In the later analysis, no new phenotypic data were used to find candidate immune exposures; instead, reliance was placed on TCR beta sequences and their occurrence across donors. Along with the approximately 700-subject first cohort, a separate validation cohort of over a hundred different subjects was used. The T cell repertoires of under 750 subjects were profiled by immunosequencing and related to cytomegalovirus serostatus. Every discovery cohort repertoire had been produced on one sequencing platform. Of the approximately 400 genotyped donors, approximately 80% fell in the genetic ancestry cluster associated with self-reported Caucasian donors. An early release that covered several hundred HLA-typed donors contained approximately 300 gigabases of sequencing data and approximately 85 million unique TCR sequences. The number of donors typed differed by locus, with roughly 629-640 for A, B, C, DRB1 and DQB1, roughly 520 for DQA1, approximately 570 for DPA1, and around 460 for DPB1.

Study-wide conclusions, independent of this receptor: In vitro tests confirmed that three of the cytomegalovirus-associated TCR beta chains recognize cytomegalovirus antigens. A further reported finding was that TCR beta sequences accurately predicted the HLA-A and HLA-B alleles for most subjects in the first cohort. An earlier analysis of some 590 of the donors showed that most TCR beta V segments appeared in productive rearrangements either about 87% or about 30% of the time, which broadly matched IMGT annotations. A later analysis found that TCR association rates varied across HLA loci, with DRB1 alleles showing the most associated TCRs and HLA-C alleles the fewest. The presence/absence analyses assumed that sequencing depth was roughly uniform across donors, and that assumption may not be true. Because the 87-base-pair reads could not distinguish some IMGT-functional V segments, including TRBV6-2 and TRBV6-3, those segments were excluded. Assigning TCR associations to individual alleles was difficult when HLA alleles, especially DR and DQ, strongly co-occurred. At a false discovery rate of 0.05, a later analysis linked some 17,000 TCR beta sequences to specific HLA alleles. Because HLA typing was missing for some donors at each locus, association tests included only the typed subset. Only TCR beta chains were sequenced in this cohort, and the absence of alpha or paired-chain data limited detectable features. In a later analysis, most CMV-associated TCR beta chains were found to appear HLA-restricted, with HLA associations seemingly driven largely by CMV exposure. The authors suggested that the approach could potentially be extended to other disease states and immunological phenotypes. Most TCR sequences were seen in very few donors, while some public TCRs were found in many individuals. The sequencing pipeline was judged likely to have produced a cluster of highly shared sequence variants as a technical artifact. V-gene and J-gene trimming of TCR beta chains was associated with a missense DCLRE1C variant in a later genetic analysis, and the association was replicated in an independent cohort. CMV serostatus was the only immune exposure information available for the cohort. Compared with the approximately 600-donor mean, donors in an Asian-associated ancestry cluster had fewer N-insertions in productive TCRs, according to a later genetic analysis. In a later analysis, HLA-associated TCR beta chains showed more clonal expansion and lower generation probabilities than non-associated chains that were equally common. Several of the top co-occurrence clusters appeared to be linked to parvovirus B19, influenza, CMV and Epstein-Barr virus, according to a later analysis. The earlier analysis of 587 of the donors excluded 15 to 20 rarely observed V segments, including chromosome 9 orphons, because counts were too low. A total of roughly 160 TCR beta chains were listed by the study as associated with cytomegalovirus. Linkage disequilibrium might explain the correlated functional status among segregating V segments, but an unknown experimental factor could not be ruled out. The classifier was reported to diagnose cytomegalovirus status with high specificity and sensitivity in both the original cohort and the validation cohort.

Inclusive of the bounding cysteine and phenylalanine, the CDR3 is 14 residues long. Only the CDR3 part of the read is kept: 42 bases, read in frame from the first base. The germline V end is reduced by 3 bases and the J end by 0 bases; junction bases left unmatched: 1. The germline V gene provides CDR1 SGHRS and CDR2 YFSETQ. The cohort consisted of some 730 healthy bone marrow donors. At the time of sampling, all cohort members were nominally healthy, though unrecorded immune exposures were likely present. The donor was CMV seronegative and was included in the group of 352 seronegative cohort members. A peripheral blood sample was collected from each donor, and TCR beta sequencing was performed on peripheral blood mononuclear cells. Genomic DNA was extracted from the blood cell samples with the Qiagen DNeasy Blood Extraction Kit. The library was produced with the immunoSEQ multiplex PCR assay. A mixture of 60 forward primers for TCR Vbeta segments and 13 reverse primers for TCR Jbeta segments was used in the multiplex PCR. A multiplex PCR assay on genomic DNA amplified the CDR3 region of rearranged TCR beta genes. On the Illumina HiSeq System, the amplified TCR beta libraries were sequenced as 87-base-pair reads. The study's own analysis went as follows. A later analysis counted approximately 76 million unique TCR beta chains across the 640 or so repertoires, and 10 million to 11 million of these chains were shared by at least two donors. Raw reads were error-corrected and collapsed into unique sequences with a nearest-neighbor algorithm that merged closely related sequences to remove PCR and sequencing errors. Alignment of CDR3 sequences to IMGT reference sequences was used to assign V, D and J gene segments. For a sequence to be retained, a match of at least six nucleotides was required to both a V gene segment and a J gene segment. Rearrangements were called productive when the CDR3 lacked stop codons and stayed in frame with V and J; all others were non-productive. CDR3 was defined by IMGT convention, running from the second conserved V-encoded cysteine to the conserved J-encoded phenylalanine. Sequences without an unambiguous match to a single V gene segment were excluded from the earlier analysis of 587 of the donors. In an earlier analysis of 450 to 700 of the donors, V segments were called functional above 56.7% productive rearrangements and were called segregating when the between-donor standard deviation exceeded 5%. A statistical classification framework was built for diagnosing cytomegalovirus status from the catalog of TCR beta chain sequences. In a later analysis, V and J genes were assigned by comparing TCR nucleotide sequences against IMGT/GENE-DB human TR gene sequences. In a later analysis, CDR3 sequences and most-parsimonious VDJ recombination scenarios were assigned using the TCRdist pipeline. In a later analysis, each TCR beta chain was defined by its CDR3 amino acid sequence together with its V-gene family, and reads without a unique V-gene family were excluded. To address suspected cross-contamination and a sequencing artifact, a later analysis removed some 620 highly shared, low-generation-probability nucleotide sequences. For each public chain, a later analysis derived a clonal expansion index from normalized ranks of inferred template counts within each repertoire. Generation probabilities in a later analysis came from a VDJ recombination model fitted to out-of-frame rearrangements, and those results were checked against IGoR. In a later analysis, hypergeometric tests were used to score TCR-TCR, TCR-HLA and TCR-CMV co-occurrence, with a repertoire-size bias correction applied to TCR pairs. In a later analysis, false discovery rates were estimated by permuting HLA or CMV assignments 20 times. In a later analysis, co-occurring TCRs were grouped using DBSCAN, with TCRdist sequence similarity added in when clustering inside HLA-allele-positive subsets. For co-occurrence clustering, repertoires with fewer than 30,000 or more than 120,000 public chains were excluded, along with a handful of repertoires with anomalous nucleotide sharing. Entries here come from immuneACCESS through TCRdb and include only in-frame sequences with V and J called. Some clones fail to appear in such tables; in the studies checked, an unresolved V gene covers under half of the shortfall, and the cause of the remainder is unknown. Clonal size and the V and J genes are those of that table, whereas D and trimming came from the DNA. This sample's records show 41,000 or so clones. More than 5% of the sample goes to the ten largest clones.

For this clone: What antigen it recognizes has not been identified.

The source material was PBMCs. The chain couples TRBV5-1 to TRBJ2-3, with TRBD2 matching 7 junction bases. The sequence was collected from a young man in good health and CMV-seronegative. Here the CDR3 is given as CASSYSGSTDTQYF. Read as DNA, the sequence is TGCGCCAGCAGCTATAGCGGGAGCACAGATACGCAGTATTTT.